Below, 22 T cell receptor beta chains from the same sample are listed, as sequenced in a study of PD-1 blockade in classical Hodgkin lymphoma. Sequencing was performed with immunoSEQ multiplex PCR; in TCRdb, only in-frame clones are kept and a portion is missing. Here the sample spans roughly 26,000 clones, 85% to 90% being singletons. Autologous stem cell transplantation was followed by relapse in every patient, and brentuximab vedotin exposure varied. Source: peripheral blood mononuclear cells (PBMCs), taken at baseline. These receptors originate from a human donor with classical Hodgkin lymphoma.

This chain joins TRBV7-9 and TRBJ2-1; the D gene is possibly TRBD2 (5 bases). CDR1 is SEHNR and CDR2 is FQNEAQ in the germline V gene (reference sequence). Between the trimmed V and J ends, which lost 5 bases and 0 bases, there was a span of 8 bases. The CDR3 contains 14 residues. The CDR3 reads CASSAGISYNEQFF. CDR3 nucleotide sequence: TGTGCCAGCAGCGCCGGGATCTCCTACAATGAGCAGTTCTTC.

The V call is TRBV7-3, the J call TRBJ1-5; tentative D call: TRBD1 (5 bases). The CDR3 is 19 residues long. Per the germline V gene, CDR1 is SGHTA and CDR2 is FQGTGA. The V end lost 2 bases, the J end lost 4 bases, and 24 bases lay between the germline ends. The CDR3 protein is CASSLLHKDWRTLNQPQHF. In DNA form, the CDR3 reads TGTGCCAGCAGCTTACTCCACAAAGACTGGAGGACACTTAATCAGCCCCAGCATTTT.

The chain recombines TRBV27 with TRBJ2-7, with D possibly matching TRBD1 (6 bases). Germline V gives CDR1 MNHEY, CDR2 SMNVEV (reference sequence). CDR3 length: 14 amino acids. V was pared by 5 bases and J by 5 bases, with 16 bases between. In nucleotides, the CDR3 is TGTGCCAGCAGTCTGCAGGGGCCCGCTCACGAGCAGTACTTC. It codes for CASSLQGPAHEQYF.

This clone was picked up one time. The CDR3 region is CASSLVDRAATGYGYTF. The CDR3 DNA is TGTGCCAGCAGCTTAGTCGACAGGGCAGCAACGGGCTATGGCTACACCTTC. V and J are TRBV7-9 and TRBJ1-2; 7 bases map to TRBD1. Trimming took 1 base from V and 4 from J; bases not matched to a gene: 12. Germline values: CDR1 SEHNR, CDR2 FQNEAQ (reference sequence). CDR3 length: 17 amino acids.

The CDR3 sequence is CASSQAGGRYNEQFF. In DNA, the CDR3 is TGCGCCAGCAGCCAAGCGGGGGGGCGATACAATGAGCAGTTCTTC. The rearrangement uses TRBV4-3 and TRBJ2-1, with 8 bases fitting TRBD2. Germline assignment: CDR1 LGHNA and CDR2 YSLEER. J gave up 4 bases and V 1 base, and 3 bases lay outside the gene matches. The length of the CDR3 is 15 residues.

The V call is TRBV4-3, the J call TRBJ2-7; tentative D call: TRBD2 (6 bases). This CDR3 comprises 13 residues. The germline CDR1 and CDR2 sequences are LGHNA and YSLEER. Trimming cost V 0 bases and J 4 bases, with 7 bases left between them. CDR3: CASSQDRGYEQYF. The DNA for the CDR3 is TGCGCCAGCAGCCAAGACCGGGGGTACGAGCAGTACTTC.

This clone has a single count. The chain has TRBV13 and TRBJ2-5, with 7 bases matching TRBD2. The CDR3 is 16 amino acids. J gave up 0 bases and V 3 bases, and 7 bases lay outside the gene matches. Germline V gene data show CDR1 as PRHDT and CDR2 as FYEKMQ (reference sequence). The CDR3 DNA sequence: TGTGCCAGCAGCTTCCAAGGACTAGAGTACCAAGAGACCCAGTACTTC. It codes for CASSFQGLEYQETQYF.

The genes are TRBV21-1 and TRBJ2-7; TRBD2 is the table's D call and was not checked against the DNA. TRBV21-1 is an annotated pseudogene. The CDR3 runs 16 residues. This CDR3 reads CASSLRLAGVSYEQYF. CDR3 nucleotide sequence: TGTGCCAGCAGCCTTCGACTAGCGGGGGTTTCCTACGAGCAGTACTTC.

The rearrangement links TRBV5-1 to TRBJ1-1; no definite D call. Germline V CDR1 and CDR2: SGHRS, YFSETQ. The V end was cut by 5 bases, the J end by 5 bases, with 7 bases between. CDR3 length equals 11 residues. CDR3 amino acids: CASSGNTEAFF. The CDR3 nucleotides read TGCGCCAGCAGTGGGAATACTGAAGCTTTCTTT. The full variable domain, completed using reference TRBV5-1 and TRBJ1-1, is KAGVTQTPRYLIKTRGQQVTLSCSPISGHRSVSWYQQTPGQGLQFLFEYFSETQRNKGNFPGRFSGRQFSNSRSEMNVSTLELGDSALYLCASSGNTEAFFGQGTRLTVV.

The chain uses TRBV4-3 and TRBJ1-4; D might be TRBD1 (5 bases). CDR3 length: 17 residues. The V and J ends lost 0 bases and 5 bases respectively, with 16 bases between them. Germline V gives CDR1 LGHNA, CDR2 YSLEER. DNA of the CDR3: TGCGCCAGCAGCCAAGATGGGGCTTGGGGCCAAAATGAAAAACTGTTTTTT. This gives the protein CASSQDGAWGQNEKLFF.

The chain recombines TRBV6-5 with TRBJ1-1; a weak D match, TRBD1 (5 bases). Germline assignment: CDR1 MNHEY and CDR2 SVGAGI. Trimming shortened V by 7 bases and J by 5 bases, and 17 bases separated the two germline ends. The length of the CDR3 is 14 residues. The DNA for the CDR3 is TGTGCCAGCAACCAACATGGGGAGGGGACTGAAGCTTTCTTT. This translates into CASNQHGEGTEAFF.

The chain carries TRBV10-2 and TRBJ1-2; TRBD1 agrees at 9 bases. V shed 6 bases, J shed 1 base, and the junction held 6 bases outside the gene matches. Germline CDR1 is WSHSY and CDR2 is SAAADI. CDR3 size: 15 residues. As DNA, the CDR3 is TGCGCCAGCAGGGAGGGGACAGGGCTTAACTATGGCTACACCTTC. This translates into CASREGTGLNYGYTF.

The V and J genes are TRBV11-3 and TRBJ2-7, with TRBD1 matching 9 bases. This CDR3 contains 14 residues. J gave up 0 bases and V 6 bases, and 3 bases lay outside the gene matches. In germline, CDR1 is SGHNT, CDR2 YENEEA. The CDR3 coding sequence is TGTGCCAGCAGTCGGGACAGGGACTCCTACGAGCAGTACTTC. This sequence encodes CASSRDRDSYEQYF.

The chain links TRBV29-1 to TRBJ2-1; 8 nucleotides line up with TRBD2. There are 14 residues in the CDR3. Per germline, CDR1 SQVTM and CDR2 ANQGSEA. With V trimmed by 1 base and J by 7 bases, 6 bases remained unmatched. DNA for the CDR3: TGCAGCGTTGAAGTAGCGGGGTTTGGGAATGAGCAGTTCTTC. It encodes CSVEVAGFGNEQFF.

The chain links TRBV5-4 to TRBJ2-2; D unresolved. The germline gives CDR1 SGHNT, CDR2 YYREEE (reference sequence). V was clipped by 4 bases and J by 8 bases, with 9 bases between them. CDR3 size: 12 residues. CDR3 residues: CASSPLKGELFF. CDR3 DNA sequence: TGTGCCAGCAGCCCGCTGAAGGGGGAGCTGTTTTTT.

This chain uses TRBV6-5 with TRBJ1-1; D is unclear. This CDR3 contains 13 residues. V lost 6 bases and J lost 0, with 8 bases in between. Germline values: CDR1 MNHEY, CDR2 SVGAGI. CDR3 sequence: CASSRSMNTEAFF. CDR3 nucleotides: TGTGCCAGCAGCAGAAGTATGAACACTGAAGCTTTCTTT.

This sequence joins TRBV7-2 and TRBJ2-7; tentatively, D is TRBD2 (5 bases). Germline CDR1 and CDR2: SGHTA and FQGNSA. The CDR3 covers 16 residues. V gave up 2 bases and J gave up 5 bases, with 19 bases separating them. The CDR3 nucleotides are TGTGCCAGCAGCTTATTCGGAGCTAGCCAGAGGGACGAGCAGTACTTC. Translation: CASSLFGASQRDEQYF.

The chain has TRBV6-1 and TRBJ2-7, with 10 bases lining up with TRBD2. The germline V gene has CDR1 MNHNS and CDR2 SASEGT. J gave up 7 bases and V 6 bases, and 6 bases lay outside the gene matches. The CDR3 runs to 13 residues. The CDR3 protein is CASRGRTSGEQYF. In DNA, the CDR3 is TGTGCCAGCAGAGGGCGGACTAGCGGAGAGCAGTACTTC.

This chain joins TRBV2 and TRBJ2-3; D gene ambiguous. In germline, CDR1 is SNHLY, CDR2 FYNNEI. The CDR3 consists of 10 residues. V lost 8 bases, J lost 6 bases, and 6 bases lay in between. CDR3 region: CASGKDTQYF. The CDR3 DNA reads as TGTGCCAGCGGGAAGGATACGCAGTATTTT.

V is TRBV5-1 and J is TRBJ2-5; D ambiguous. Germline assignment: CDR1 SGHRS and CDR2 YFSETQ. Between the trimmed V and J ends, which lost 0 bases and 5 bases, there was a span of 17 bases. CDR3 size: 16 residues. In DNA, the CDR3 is TGCGCCAGCAGCTTGGCCCCCGCCACCGGTGGGGAGACCCAGTACTTC. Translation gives CASSLAPATGGETQYF.

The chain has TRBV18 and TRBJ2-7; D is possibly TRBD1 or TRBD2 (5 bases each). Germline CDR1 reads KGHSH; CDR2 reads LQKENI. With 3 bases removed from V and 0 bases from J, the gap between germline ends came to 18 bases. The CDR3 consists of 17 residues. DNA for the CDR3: TGTGCCAGCTCACCCCCAGGCCGGGACCGAAGCTCCTACGAGCAGTACTTC. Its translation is CASSPPGRDRSSYEQYF. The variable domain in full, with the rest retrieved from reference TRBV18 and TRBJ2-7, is NAGVMQNPRHLVRRRGQEARLRCSPMKGHSHVYWYRQLPEEGLKFMVYLQKENIIDESGMPKERFSAEFPKEGPSILRIQQVVRGDSAAYFCASSPPGRDRSSYEQYFGPGTRLTVT.

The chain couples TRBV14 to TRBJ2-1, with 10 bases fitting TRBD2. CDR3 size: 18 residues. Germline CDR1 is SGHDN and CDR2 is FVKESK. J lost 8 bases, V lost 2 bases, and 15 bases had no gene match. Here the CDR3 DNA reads TGTGCCAGCAGCCAATTTGAAGGAGAAGCGGGGGGGCTGGATGAGCAGTTCTTC. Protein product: CASSQFEGEAGGLDEQFF.